The clone carrying this T cell receptor beta chain showed up just a few times. Its cognate antigen is unknown. V lost 3 bases to trimming and J lost 4 bases, with 9 bases between them. Germline assignment: CDR1 LNHDA and CDR2 SQIVND (reference sequence). The CDR3 sequence is 13 residues long. The study reverse transcribed the entire isolated RNA, so it sequenced expressed TCRB transcripts. The repertoire was sequenced with immunoSEQ multiplex PCR; TCRdb's copy has only in-frame clones and lacks some. The data contain hundreds of thousands of clones, around 15% of them singletons. The data belong to a study of beta chain features in type 1 diabetes. Findings of the study overall: TCRB CDR3s from Type 1 diabetes patients were moderately but significantly shorter in all four CD4+ subsets.

The V call is TRBV19, the J call TRBJ2-5; no reliable D call. The sequence came from a man aged 18 to 29 with type 1 diabetes. The sample comprised naive CD4+ T cells from blood. The DNA for the CDR3 is TGTGCCAGTAGTATTACCTACCCAGAGACCCAGTACTTC. Its protein is CASSITYPETQYF.